These 15 T cell receptor beta chains came from one sample sequenced in a study of blood T cell repertoires in COVID-19. Some clones are missing from TCRdb's copy, which holds only in-frame ones; the method was immunoSEQ multiplex PCR. Here the sample spans roughly 300,000 clones, 65% to 85% being singletons. Sequenced: peripheral blood. All receptors derive from a woman in her 50s with acute or convalescent COVID-19.

CDR3 nucleotide sequence: TGTGCTTGGGACAGGTCGTCGGGACTAACCTTCTTC. The encoded protein is CAWDRSSGLTFF. This sequence joins TRBV30 and TRBJ2-1; D might be TRBD1 (8 bases). CDR3 size: 12 residues. Germline CDR1 reads GTSNPN; CDR2 reads SVGIG (reference sequence).

This chain uses TRBV2 with TRBJ2-3; TRBD1 matches 8 bases. There are 17 residues in the CDR3. Unmatched junction bases numbered 11, after V lost 4 bases and J lost 2 bases. CDR1 and CDR2 from the germline V gene are SNHLY and FYNNEI. The CDR3 loop is CASSGPLGTGYTDTQYF. In DNA form, the CDR3 reads TGTGCCAGCAGTGGACCTCTAGGGACAGGCTACACAGATACGCAGTATTTT.

The chain recombines TRBV4-3 with TRBJ2-7, with 10 bases lining up with TRBD1. Germline CDR1 is LGHNA and CDR2 is YSLEER. Trimming removed 2 bases from V and 3 bases from J; junction bases left unmatched: 7. The CDR3 spans 16 residues. CDR3 in DNA: TGCGCCAGCAGCCAATACTTCGGGACAGGGGACTACGAGCAGTACTTC. As protein: CASSQYFGTGDYEQYF.

CDR3 protein: CASSHPGLKVSEAFF. CDR3 in DNA: TGCGCCAGCAGTCACCCGGGACTCAAAGTCAGTGAAGCTTTCTTT. V is TRBV4-1 and J is TRBJ1-1; perhaps TRBD1 as D (5 bases). The CDR3 sequence is 15 residues long. V shed 6 bases and J shed 7 bases, with 21 bases lying between them. In germline, CDR1 is MGHRA, CDR2 YSYEKL.

This clone appeared a few times. The chain employs TRBV5-5 and TRBJ2-7; D is perhaps TRBD1 (6 bases). This CDR3 comprises 13 residues. Deletions cut 2 bases from V and 4 bases from J, with 10 bases between. Germline values: CDR1 SGHKS, CDR2 YYEKEE (reference sequence). The CDR3 reads CASSFGQTYEQYF. The CDR3 DNA reads as TGTGCCAGCAGCTTTGGACAGACGTACGAGCAGTACTTC.

This clone occurred once. The CDR3 here is CASSPGESPLHF. CDR3 coding DNA: TGTGCCAGCAGCCCGGGGGAATCACCCCTCCACTTT. The chain uses TRBV18 and TRBJ1-6; possibly TRBD1 for D (5 bases). The V gene's germline CDR1 is KGHSH and CDR2 LQKENI. The CDR3 extends over 12 amino acids. The V end lost 8 bases, the J end lost 10 bases, and 12 bases lay between the germline ends.

This rearrangement joins TRBV28 to TRBJ1-5; D is uncertain. The CDR3 is made up of 15 amino acids. From germline, CDR1 is MDHEN and CDR2 SYDVKM. V gave up 7 bases and J gave up 5 bases, with 18 bases separating them. The CDR3 DNA sequence: TGTGCCAGCACCGAGAGCGACGGCAGCTATCAGCCCCAGCATTTT. It is translated as CASTESDGSYQPQHF.

The chain carries TRBV10-2 and TRBJ2-1; 8 bases map to TRBD2. Germline V lookup: CDR1 WSHSY, CDR2 SAAADI. Trimming removed 4 bases from V and 9 bases from J; junction bases left unmatched: 11. The CDR3 is 15 amino acids. The CDR3 bases are TGCGCCAGCAGTGCTAGGCGGGGGGCGGGGGGTGAGCAGTTCTTC. It encodes CASSARRGAGGEQFF.

The rearrangement joins TRBV2 to TRBJ1-5; a possible D gene is TRBD1 (5 bases). The germline V and J ends were trimmed by 6 bases and 6 bases, with 18 bases remaining between them. This CDR3 spans 15 amino acids. Germline CDR1 reads SNHLY; CDR2 reads FYNNEI. The CDR3 coding sequence is TGTGCCAGCAGCCAGATCCGGGGGAAAAGTCAGCCCCAGCATTTT. Residues: CASSQIRGKSQPQHF.

The CDR3 sequence: CASSLGQGTSGEQYV. In DNA, the CDR3 is TGTGCCAGCAGCTTAGGACAGGGCACCTCTGGTGAGCAGTACGTC. The genes are TRBV5-7 and TRBJ2-7; the match to TRBD1 covers 8 bases. TRBV5-7 qualifies as an ORF whose function is uncertain. The CDR3 length is 15 residues. J lost 7 bases, V lost 2 bases, and 11 bases had no gene match.

This clone was seen just once. The chain is built from TRBV27 and TRBJ1-1; tentative D call: TRBD1 (6 bases). Germline V gives CDR1 MNHEY, CDR2 SMNVEV (reference sequence). Trimming left V 3 bases short and J 1 base short, with 15 bases between. This CDR3 is 16 amino acids long. In DNA, the CDR3 is TGTGCCAGCAGTTTTAGTACCGCACAGGGGAACACTGAAGCTTTCTTT. As protein: CASSFSTAQGNTEAFF.

This chain links TRBV5-5 with TRBJ2-7; 11 nucleotides agree with TRBD1. V lost 3 bases to trimming and J lost 3 bases; unmatched junction nucleotides: 5. This CDR3 is built from 15 residues. Germline CDR1 is SGHKS and CDR2 is YYEKEE (reference sequence). CDR3 nucleotides: TGTGCCAGCAGCTCGGGGGACAGGGGGAACTACGAGCAGTACGTC. This translates into CASSSGDRGNYEQYV.

The V and J genes are TRBV27 and TRBJ2-3, with 8 bases fitting TRBD1. Trimming at V came to 4 bases and at J to 0 bases, leaving 9 bases not matched to a gene. Germline V CDR1 and CDR2: MNHEY, SMNVEV (reference sequence). This CDR3 comprises 17 residues. Written as DNA, the CDR3 is TGTGCCAGCAGTTCGACAGGGGCCCAAGCCAGCACAGATACGCAGTATTTT. Encoded protein: CASSSTGAQASTDTQYF.

The chain links TRBV28 to TRBJ1-2, with D unresolved. The CDR3 extends over 13 amino acids. Germline values: CDR1 MDHEN, CDR2 SYDVKM. V was clipped by 1 base and J by 4 bases, with 7 bases between them. In DNA, the CDR3 is TGTGCCAGCAGTTTATATTCCGTCTATGGCTACACCTTC. Amino acids: CASSLYSVYGYTF.

This chain links TRBV19 with TRBJ1-1, with 12 bases aligning to TRBD1. The CDR3 consists of 16 residues. Losses at the gene ends were 6 bases for V and 0 bases for J; bases not matched to a gene: 5. Per germline, CDR1 LNHDA and CDR2 SQIVND (reference sequence). The CDR3 protein is CASSPGTGGMNTEAFF. The CDR3 bases are TGTGCCAGTAGCCCAGGGACAGGGGGCATGAACACTGAAGCTTTCTTT.